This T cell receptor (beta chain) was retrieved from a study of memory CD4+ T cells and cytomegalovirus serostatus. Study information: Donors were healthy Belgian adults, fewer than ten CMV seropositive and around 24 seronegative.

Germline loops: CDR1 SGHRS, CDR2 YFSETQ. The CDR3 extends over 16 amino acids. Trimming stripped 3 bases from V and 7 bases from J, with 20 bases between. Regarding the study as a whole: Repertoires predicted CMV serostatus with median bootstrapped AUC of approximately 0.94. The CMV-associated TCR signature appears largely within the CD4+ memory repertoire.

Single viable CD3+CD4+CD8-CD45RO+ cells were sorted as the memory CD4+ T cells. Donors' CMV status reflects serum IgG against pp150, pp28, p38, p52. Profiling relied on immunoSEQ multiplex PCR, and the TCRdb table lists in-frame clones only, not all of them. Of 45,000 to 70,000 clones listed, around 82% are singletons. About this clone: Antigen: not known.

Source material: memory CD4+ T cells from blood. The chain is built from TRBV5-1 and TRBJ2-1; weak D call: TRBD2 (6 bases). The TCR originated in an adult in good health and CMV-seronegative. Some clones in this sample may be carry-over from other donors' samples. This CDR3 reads CASSWDSSGPLNEQFF. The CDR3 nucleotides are TGCGCCAGCAGCTGGGATTCAAGCGGGCCCCTAAATGAGCAGTTCTTC.